This T cell receptor (beta chain) was found in a study of blood T cell repertoires in COVID-19. The CDR3 consists of 15 residues. V lost 1 base and J 5 bases, leaving 15 bases between the germline ends. CDR1 SGHTA and CDR2 FQGNSA come from the germline V gene. Using immunoSEQ multiplex PCR, the repertoire was profiled, and TCRdb retains in-frame clones only, with some absent. The data contain about 140,000 clones, around nine tenths of them seen just once; the ten biggest clones take up about 5.8%. The chain carries TRBV7-2 and TRBJ2-7; TRBD1 might be the D (5 bases). The receptor was isolated from a human donor in a cohort sampled during active COVID-19. The source material was peripheral blood. The chain's CDR3 is CASSLVWQGADEQYF. CDR3 DNA sequence: TGTGCCAGCAGCTTAGTCTGGCAGGGCGCGGACGAGCAGTACTTC. Supplemented by reference TRBV7-2 and TRBJ2-7, the full variable domain reads GAGVSQSPSNKVTEKGKDVELRCDPISGHTALYWYRQSLGQGLEFLIYFQGNSAPDKSGLPSDRFSAERTGGSVSTLTIQRTQQEDSAVYLCASSLVWQGADEQYFGPGTRLTVT.